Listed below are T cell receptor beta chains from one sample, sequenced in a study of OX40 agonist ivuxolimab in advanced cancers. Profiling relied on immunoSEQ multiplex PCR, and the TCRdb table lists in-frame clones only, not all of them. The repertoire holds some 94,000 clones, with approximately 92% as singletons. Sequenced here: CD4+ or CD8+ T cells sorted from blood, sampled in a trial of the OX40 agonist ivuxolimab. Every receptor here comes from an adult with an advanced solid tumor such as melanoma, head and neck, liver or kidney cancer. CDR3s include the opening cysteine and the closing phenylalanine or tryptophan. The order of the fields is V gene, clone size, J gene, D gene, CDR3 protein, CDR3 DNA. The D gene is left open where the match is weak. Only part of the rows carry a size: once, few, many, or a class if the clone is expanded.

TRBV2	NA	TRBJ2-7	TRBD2	CASSDPLSGRSYEQYF	TGTGCCAGCAGTGACCCCCTTAGCGGGAGGTCCTACGAGCAGTACTTC
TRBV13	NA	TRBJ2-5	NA	CASSLEETQYF	TGTGCCAGCAGCTTAGAAGAGACCCAGTACTTC
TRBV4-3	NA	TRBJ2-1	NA	CATLPWEGAAGEQFF	TGCGCCACCTTACCGTGGGAGGGGGCAGCCGGTGAGCAGTTCTTC
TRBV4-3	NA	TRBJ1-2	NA	CASSQEPLKGHGYTF	TGCGCCAGCAGCCAAGAACCACTTAAGGGACACGGCTACACCTTC
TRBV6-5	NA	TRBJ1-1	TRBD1	CASRLGQGNTEAFF	TGTGCCAGCAGACTGGGACAGGGGAACACTGAAGCTTTCTTT
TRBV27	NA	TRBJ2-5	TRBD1	CASSPTGEETQYF	TGTGCCAGCAGTCCTACAGGGGAAGAGACCCAGTACTTC
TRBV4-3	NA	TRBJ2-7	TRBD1	CASSQSSGGYEQYF	TGCGCCAGCAGCCAGAGTTCAGGGGGCTACGAGCAGTACTTC
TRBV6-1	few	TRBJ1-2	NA	CASSVSTGNPYGYTF	TGTGCCAGCAGTGTTTCGACAGGTAACCCCTATGGCTACACCTTC
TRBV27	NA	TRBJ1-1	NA	CASSLSRNTEAFF	TGTGCCAGCAGTTTAAGCAGGAACACTGAAGCTTTCTTT
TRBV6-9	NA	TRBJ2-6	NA	CASSTRILRQSRANVLTF	TGTGCCAGCAGTACGCGCATCTTACGACAAAGTCGGGCCAACGTCCTGACTTTC
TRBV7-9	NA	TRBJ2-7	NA	CASSLGFLPYEQYF	TGTGCCAGCAGCTTAGGTTTCCTACCCTACGAGCAGTACTTC
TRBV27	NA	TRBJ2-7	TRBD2	CSTAPGGARNEQYF	TGTTCCACTGCACCGGGAGGCGCAAGGAACGAGCAGTACTTC
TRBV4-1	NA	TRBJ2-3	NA	CASSFTDTQYF	TGCGCCAGCAGCTTCACAGATACGCAGTATTTT
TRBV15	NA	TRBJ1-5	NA	CATSRDQGPGQPQHF	TGTGCCACCAGCAGAGATCAGGGGCCGGGTCAGCCCCAGCATTTT
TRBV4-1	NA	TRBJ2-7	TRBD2	CASSQVESSGTYEQYF	TGCGCCAGCAGCCAAGTGGAGTCTAGCGGGACCTACGAGCAGTACTTC
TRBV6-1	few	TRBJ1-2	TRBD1	CASSERGDRANYGYTF	TGTGCCAGCAGTGAAAGAGGAGACAGGGCTAACTATGGCTACACCTTC
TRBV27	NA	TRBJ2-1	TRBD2	CASSPSAGGLYNEQFF	TGTGCCAGCAGTCCCTCGGCGGGAGGGCTTTACAATGAGCAGTTCTTC
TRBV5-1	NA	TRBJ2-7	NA	CASSLANPSAQVPSYEQYF	TGCGCCAGCAGCTTGGCCAACCCTTCAGCCCAGGTCCCTTCCTACGAGCAGTACTTC
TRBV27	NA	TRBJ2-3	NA	CASSKTGRSTDTQYF	TGTGCCAGCAGTAAGACAGGGAGGAGCACAGATACGCAGTATTTT
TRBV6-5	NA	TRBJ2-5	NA	CASSYSPGQQETQYF	TGTGCCAGCAGTTACTCACCGGGACAACAAGAGACCCAGTACTTC
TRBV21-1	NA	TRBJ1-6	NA	CASDDRGSGNSPLHF	TGTGCCAGCGACGACAGGGGAAGCGGAAATTCACCCCTCCACTTT
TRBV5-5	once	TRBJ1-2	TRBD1	CASSLGSQGARYGYTF	TGTGCCAGCAGCTTAGGATCTCAGGGGGCGCGGTATGGCTACACCTTC
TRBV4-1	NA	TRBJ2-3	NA	CASSQGQGGTDTQYF	TGCGCCAGCAGCCAAGGTCAGGGTGGGACAGATACGCAGTATTTT